The clone carrying this T cell receptor beta chain was recorded a few times. The V end lost 0 bases, the J end lost 1 base, and 10 bases lay between the germline ends. Germline assignment: CDR1 SQVTM and CDR2 ANQGSEA. The CDR3 extends over 15 amino acids. Using a J-beta primer mix together with a sample-barcoded 5' primer, a second PCR was run for about 7 to 12 cycles. MiXCR, run by TCRdb on the 5' RACE reads, gives a single entry per CDR3 protein. Of over 750,000 distinct CDR3 sequences detected, 25% appear once; the ten largest clones hold roughly 9%. The record originates from a study of blood T cells in healthy people across ages. In addition, the sample was reused for a study of T cells of mothers and their children. That report adds: Each mother yielded more than 8 million TCR beta CDR3 reads. Each child yielded approximately 2.9 million reads. Related pairs of mothers and children showed slightly higher, non-significant overlap versus unrelated pairs.

Sequencing was carried out using blood. The receptor comes from a boy aged 5-17 years in good health. The chain joins TRBV29-1 to TRBJ2-1, with D maybe TRBD1 (6 bases). The CDR3 region is CSVEDWQGSYNEQFF. DNA for the CDR3: TGCAGCGTTGAAGACTGGCAGGGGTCCTACAATGAGCAGTTCTTC.